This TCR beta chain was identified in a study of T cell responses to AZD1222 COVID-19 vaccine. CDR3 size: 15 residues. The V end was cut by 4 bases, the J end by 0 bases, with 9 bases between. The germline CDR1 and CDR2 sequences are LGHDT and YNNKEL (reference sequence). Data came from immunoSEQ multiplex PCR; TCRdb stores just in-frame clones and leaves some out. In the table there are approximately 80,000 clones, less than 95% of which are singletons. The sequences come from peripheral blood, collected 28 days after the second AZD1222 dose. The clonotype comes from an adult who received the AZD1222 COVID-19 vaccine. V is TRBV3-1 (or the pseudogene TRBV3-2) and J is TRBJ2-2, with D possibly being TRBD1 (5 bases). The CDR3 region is CASSRTPTNTGELFF. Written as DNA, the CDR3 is TGTGCCAGCAGCCGGACACCTACGAACACCGGGGAGCTGTTTTTT.